The 14 T cell receptor beta chains below all came from one sample that was sequenced in a study of neurological immune-mediated disorders. From the 5' RACE reads, TCRdb called clonotypes with MiXCR, one entry per CDR3 protein. The sample records some 35,000 distinct CDR3 sequences, under 14% being singletons. The sample taken for sequencing was CD4+ T cells from blood. These receptors all come from a woman between 25 and 40 years old with HTLV-1-associated myelopathy (HAM/TSP).

This clonotype occurred many times. This chain joins TRBV18 and TRBJ2-1; 11 positions match TRBD2. The CDR3 spans 16 residues. The germline gives CDR1 KGHSH, CDR2 LQKENI. V was clipped by 2 bases and J by 5 bases; unmatched bases: 5. CDR3 DNA: TGTGCCAGCTCACCAAGGACTAGCGGGCGAAACAATGAGCAGTTCTTC. It encodes CASSPRTSGRNNEQFF.

This clonotype was detected many times. The CDR3 loop is CASSPVLRKTEAFF. The CDR3 region has the DNA TGTGCCAGCTCACCAGTTCTTAGGAAAACTGAAGCTTTCTTT. The chain uses TRBV18 and TRBJ1-1; D unclear. V shed 2 bases and J shed 5 bases, with 12 bases lying between them. Per germline, CDR1 KGHSH and CDR2 LQKENI. The CDR3 has 14 amino acids.

The V gene is TRBV7-2, the J gene TRBJ2-1, with 10 nucleotides matching TRBD1. V gave up 1 base and J gave up 9 bases; unmatched junction bases: 6. CDR3 length: 15 amino acids. Germline V gene lookup returns CDR1 SGHTA and CDR2 FQGNSA. CDR3 loop: CASSLVGTGALEQFF. The CDR3 DNA follows: TGTGCCAGCAGCTTAGTGGGGACAGGGGCTCTTGAGCAGTTCTTC.

This clonotype was detected ten times or more. This chain joins TRBV12-3 or TRBV12-4 and TRBJ1-2; D is perhaps TRBD1 (6 bases). V dropped 3 bases and J dropped 6 bases, with 17 bases sitting between them. The CDR3 has 15 residues. This CDR3 is CASSLFGGRSNGYTF. The CDR3 nucleotides are TGTGCCAGCAGTTTGTTTGGGGGGCGTTCGAATGGCTACACCTTC.

This clonotype has ten or more counts. J is TRBJ2-2 and V is TRBV5-1; TRBD1 agrees at 7 bases. The CDR3 extends over 15 amino acids. Germline V gives CDR1 SGHRS, CDR2 YFSETQ. Trimming cost V 3 bases and J 4 bases; bases outside gene matches: 6. The CDR3 region has the DNA TGCGCCAGCAGCTCGACAGGGTTTCGCACCGGGGAGCTGTTTTTT. Protein sequence: CASSSTGFRTGELFF.

This clonotype was counted ten times or more. This rearrangement joins TRBV9 to TRBJ1-3; possible D gene TRBD1, 5 bases. The CDR3 length is 16 residues. V shed 0 bases and J shed 2 bases, with 12 bases lying between them. Germline CDR1 reads SGDLS; CDR2 reads YYNGEE. For the CDR3, the DNA is TGTGCCAGCAGCGTAGGATCGGGACTTACTGGAAACACCATATATTTT. This translates into CASSVGSGLTGNTIYF. The variable domain in full, completed from reference TRBV9 and TRBJ1-3, reads DSGVTQTPKHLITATGQRVTLRCSPRSGDLSVYWYQQSLDQGLQFLIQYYNGEERAKGNILERFSAQQFPDLHSELNLSSLELGDSALYFCASSVGSGLTGNTIYFGEGSWLTVV.

This clonotype was detected many times. The chain employs TRBV5-1 and TRBJ1-5; the D gene is possibly TRBD1 (6 bases). This CDR3 has 14 amino acids. The germline CDR1 and CDR2 sequences are SGHRS and YFSETQ. Trimming cost V 3 bases and J 3 bases, with 10 bases left between them. CDR3 sequence (DNA): TGCGCCAGCAGCTCTGGACAGCTCAATCAGCCCCAGCATTTT. Translating gives CASSSGQLNQPQHF.

The table lists this clonotype with many counts. V and J are TRBV29-1 and TRBJ2-3; D is uncertain. Germline V lookup: CDR1 SQVTM, CDR2 ANQGSEA. Between the trimmed V and J ends, which lost 4 bases and 2 bases, there was a span of 22 bases. CDR3 length: 17 amino acids. The CDR3 region has the DNA TGCAGCGTTGGGTTTCCGGTTCCTTCCCATCTCACAGATACGCAGTATTTT. It yields the protein CSVGFPVPSHLTDTQYF.

This clonotype has a count of ten or more. The rearrangement uses TRBV3-1 and TRBJ2-1; TRBD1 matches 8 bases. This CDR3 has 16 amino acids. Germline V gives CDR1 LGHDT, CDR2 YNNKEL (reference sequence). The V and J ends lost 6 bases and 5 bases, in that order; junction bases with no gene match: 12. The CDR3 DNA reads TGTGCCAGCAGTTTAAGACCGGGACAGGTGCACAATGAGCAGTTCTTC. Its protein is CASSLRPGQVHNEQFF.

This clonotype was recorded many times. This chain links TRBV9 with TRBJ1-6; 9 bases match TRBD1. CDR1 SGDLS and CDR2 YYNGEE come from the germline V gene. J lost 7 bases, V lost 2 bases, and 1 base had no gene match. The CDR3 loop spans 14 amino acids. The CDR3 nucleotides are TGTGCCAGCAGCGTTGGACAGGGGAATTCACCCCTCCACTTT. This encodes CASSVGQGNSPLHF.

This clonotype came up many times. The chain recombines TRBV6-5 with TRBJ1-6, with D perhaps matching TRBD1 (6 bases). Germline loops: CDR1 MNHEY, CDR2 SVGAGI. The CDR3 has 15 residues. Trimming took 6 bases from V and 13 from J, leaving 22 bases between them. The CDR3: CASRRTQGRSGPLHF. The CDR3 coding sequence is TGTGCCAGCAGACGAACCCAGGGGAGGTCAGGTCCCCTCCACTTT.

This clonotype was counted ten times or more. The chain uses TRBV5-1 and TRBJ2-7, with TRBD2 identical over 9 bases. The CDR3 loop spans 17 amino acids. V lost 0 bases to trimming and J lost 1 base; unmatched junction nucleotides: 8. Germline CDR1 and CDR2: SGHRS and YFSETQ. CDR3 sequence (DNA): TGCGCCAGCAGCTTGGGTCTAGCGGGGACTACGTCCTACGAGCAGTACTTC. Protein: CASSLGLAGTTSYEQYF.

This clonotype has at least ten counts. The CDR3: CSARQGATYEQYF. The CDR3 DNA sequence: TGCAGTGCGAGACAGGGGGCGACCTACGAGCAGTACTTC. The chain combines TRBV20-1 with TRBJ2-7; 10 bases align to TRBD1. The CDR3 runs to 13 residues. Germline CDR1 is DFQATT and CDR2 is SNEGSKA (reference sequence). V gave up 6 bases and J gave up 2 bases; unmatched junction bases: 4.

In its sample, this clonotype was seen many times. J is TRBJ1-1 and V is TRBV12-3 or TRBV12-4; the D gene is possibly TRBD1 (5 bases). The CDR3 length is 14 residues. With 6 bases removed from V and 3 bases from J, the gap between germline ends came to 14 bases. The CDR3 spells CASSLTGGDTEAFF. DNA for the CDR3: TGTGCCAGCAGCCTAACAGGAGGAGACACTGAAGCTTTCTTT.